The T cell receptor (beta chain) described here comes from a study of cytomegalovirus exposure and HLA in healthy donors. This PCR relied on a set of 60 Vbeta primers and 13 Jbeta primers. The assay was immunoSEQ multiplex PCR, and TCRdb's table has in-frame clones only and misses some. The sample holds some 120,000 clones; approximately 83% are singletons and the top ten take over 3%. About this clone: The target antigen is unknown.

Study conclusions and caveats: Later on, an analysis found that several of the most significant clusters appeared to be linked to common viral pathogens, which included parvovirus B19.

This CDR3 contains 17 residues. The germline V gene encodes CDR1 LNHNV and CDR2 YYDKDF (reference sequence). Trimming took off 3 bases at V and 1 base at J, with 18 bases between the two ends. The J gene is TRBJ1-1, the V gene TRBV15, with a tentative D call TRBD1 (6 bases). The source material was PBMCs. The clonotype comes from a woman between 40 and 55 years old in good health and CMV-seropositive. The CDR3 loop is CATSSLLREGGNTEAFF. For the CDR3, the DNA is TGTGCCACCAGCAGCTTACTTCGGGAAGGGGGGAACACTGAAGCTTTCTTT. Full variable domain (remainder filled in from reference TRBV15 and TRBJ1-1): DAMVIQNPRYQVTQFGKPVTLSCSQTLNHNVMYWYQQKSSQAPKLLFHYYDKDFNNEADTPDNFQSRRPNTSFCFLDIRSPGLGDTAMYLCATSSLLREGGNTEAFFGQGTRLTVV.